A single sample gave rise to the 23 T cell receptor beta chains below, sequenced in a study of T cell changes during pregnancy in multiple sclerosis. Clones were read by immunoSEQ multiplex PCR, and TCRdb kept only the in-frame ones, dropping some. Altogether 60,000 to 85,000 clones are present, 94% being singletons, with the ten largest covering 0.58%. This material consisted of peripheral blood, taken in the third trimester of pregnancy. Receptor source: a female donor with multiple sclerosis, enrolled in a pregnancy study.

This rearrangement joins TRBV25-1 to TRBJ1-2; the match to TRBD1 covers 10 bases. Germline assignment: CDR1 MGHDK and CDR2 SYGVNS. V trimming: 3 bases; J trimming: 4 bases; junction bases outside the gene matches: 11. The CDR3 contains 17 residues. CDR3 amino acids: CASSDRGDRGLLYGYTF. For the CDR3, the DNA is TGTGCCAGCAGTGATCGGGGTGACAGGGGGCTCCTCTATGGCTACACCTTC.

The V gene is TRBV6-5, the J gene TRBJ1-1; TRBD1 is a possible D gene (6 bases). Germline loops: CDR1 MNHEY, CDR2 SVGAGI. The CDR3 has 16 amino acids. Trimming removed 4 bases at V and 1 base at J, with 16 bases between. The CDR3 bases are TGTGCCAGCAGTTTCTCCGCGGGGGGCGGGAACACTGAAGCTTTCTTT. This sequence encodes CASSFSAGGGNTEAFF.

This clone was counted a single time. V usage is TRBV14 and J usage is TRBJ1-6; D perhaps matches TRBD1 (6 bases). This CDR3 has 15 amino acids. CDR1 and CDR2 (germline): SGHDN, FVKESK. Trimming stripped 4 bases from V and 6 bases from J, with 13 bases between. The CDR3 coding sequence is TGTGCCAGCAGCCTTACAGGGAGCCCTAATTCACCCCTCCACTTT. Translating gives CASSLTGSPNSPLHF.

This chain connects TRBV7-9 to TRBJ1-4, with TRBD1 matching 9 bases. This CDR3 is 14 amino acids long. The junction had 8 bases not matched to a gene; V was cut back by 8 bases and J by 7 bases. The V gene's germline CDR1 is SEHNR and CDR2 FQNEAQ (reference sequence). CDR3 residues: CASGSGTGSEKLFF. The CDR3 coding sequence is TGTGCCAGCGGCTCCGGGACAGGGAGTGAAAAACTGTTTTTT.

The genes are TRBV7-6 and TRBJ2-2; D possibly corresponds to TRBD1 (6 bases). Germline V gene data show CDR1 as SGHVS and CDR2 as FNYEAQ. The CDR3 is 16 residues long. V was pared by 5 bases and J by 0 bases, with 13 bases between. Here the CDR3 DNA reads TGTGCCAGCAGCCCACGACAGGTCCCGAACACCGGGGAGCTGTTTTTT. Amino acid sequence: CASSPRQVPNTGELFF.

The V call is TRBV6-1, the J call TRBJ2-3; TRBD2 matches at 7 bases. Germline lookup yields CDR1 MNHNS and CDR2 SASEGT. This CDR3 region has 13 residues. V lost 5 bases to trimming and J lost 6 bases; unmatched junction nucleotides: 5. The CDR3 bases are TGTGCCAGCAGTTTAGTACTAGCGGATACGCAGTATTTT. This translates into CASSLVLADTQYF.

DNA of the CDR3: TGTGCCGTACAGGGCCTCGGGCAGCCCCAGCATTTT. Its translation: CAVQGLGQPQHF. This sequence joins TRBV10-3 and TRBJ1-5, with D perhaps TRBD1 (6 bases). V was pared by 11 bases and J by 7 bases, with 15 bases between. Germline V gives CDR1 ENHRY, CDR2 SYGVKD. There are 12 residues in the CDR3.

The count of this clone is one. V usage is TRBV4-1 and J usage is TRBJ1-1, with 8 positions matching TRBD1. This CDR3 has 14 amino acids. Trimming removed 0 bases from V and 4 bases from J; junction bases left unmatched: 1. Germline assignment: CDR1 MGHRA and CDR2 YSYEKL. CDR3 residues: CASSQEQGGTEAFF. The DNA of the CDR3 is TGCGCCAGCAGCCAAGAACAGGGGGGCACTGAAGCTTTCTTT.

This rearrangement joins TRBV19 to TRBJ2-7, with 7 bases lining up with TRBD1. The CDR3 totals 12 residues. From germline, CDR1 is LNHDA and CDR2 SQIVND (reference sequence). V shed 8 bases, J shed 2 bases, and the junction held 3 bases outside the gene matches. The DNA of the CDR3 is TGTGCCAGTTCGGACAGGACCTACGAGCAGTACTTC. Its translation is CASSDRTYEQYF.

The gene calls are TRBV7-2 and TRBJ1-1; 7 bases fit TRBD1. V dropped 5 bases and J dropped 1; count of bases not matched to a gene: 7. Germline V gene data show CDR1 as SGHTA and CDR2 as FQGNSA. CDR3 size: 15 residues. The CDR3 DNA follows: TGTGCCAGCAGCACCCGGACAGGACCGAACACTGAAGCTTTCTTT. Protein product: CASSTRTGPNTEAFF.

The chain employs TRBV11-2 and TRBJ2-2; TRBD1 matches at 7 bases. The V segment lost 6 bases and the J segment 3 bases; nucleotides outside the gene matches: 7. The CDR3 totals 15 residues. Germline assignment: CDR1 SGHAT and CDR2 FQNNGV. CDR3 bases: TGTGCCAGCAGAGTACAGGGGCCTGACACCGGGGAGCTGTTTTTT. This sequence encodes CASRVQGPDTGELFF.

The chain links TRBV7-9 to TRBJ1-2, with 9 bases lining up with TRBD1. This CDR3 comprises 13 residues. From germline, CDR1 is SEHNR and CDR2 FQNEAQ (reference sequence). V trimming: 5 bases; J trimming: 5 bases; junction bases outside the gene matches: 3. The chain's CDR3 is CASSPQGAYGYTF. CDR3 in DNA: TGTGCCAGCAGCCCACAGGGGGCGTATGGCTACACCTTC.

The V and J genes are TRBV4-1 and TRBJ1-4; 9 nucleotides align to TRBD1. Unmatched junction bases numbered 7, after V lost 3 bases and J lost 8 bases. The CDR3 spans 15 residues. The germline V gene has CDR1 MGHRA and CDR2 YSYEKL. This CDR3 is CASSQTGTGWEKLFF. DNA for the CDR3: TGCGCCAGCAGCCAGACCGGGACAGGGTGGGAAAAACTGTTTTTT.

The gene calls are TRBV5-4 and TRBJ1-1, with 7 bases fitting TRBD1. From germline, CDR1 is SGHNT and CDR2 YYREEE (reference sequence). V lost 4 bases to trimming and J lost 10 bases; unmatched junction nucleotides: 19. The CDR3 length is 16 residues. The CDR3 here is CASSPDIGQAVSRAFF. CDR3 sequence (DNA): TGTGCCAGCAGCCCGGATATAGGACAGGCAGTTTCTCGAGCTTTCTTT.

The chain employs TRBV4-3 and TRBJ1-5; D gene ambiguous. The CDR3 is 14 amino acids. The germline V gene has CDR1 LGHNA and CDR2 YSLEER. V dropped 1 base and J dropped 3 bases, with 7 bases sitting between them. The DNA of the CDR3 is TGCGCCAGCAGCCAAGCGTTAGACAATCAGCCCCAGCATTTT. It is translated as CASSQALDNQPQHF.

This CDR3 reads CASSLGVGGGARTSEQFF. For the CDR3, the DNA is TGTGCCAGCAGCTTAGGTGTTGGCGGGGGGGCTCGGACGAGTGAGCAGTTCTTC. The chain carries TRBV13 and TRBJ2-1; 9 bases are shared with TRBD2. The CDR3 consists of 18 residues. The germline CDR1 and CDR2 sequences are PRHDT and FYEKMQ (reference sequence). Trimming removed 0 bases from V and 9 bases from J; junction bases left unmatched: 15.

The chain joins TRBV20-1 to TRBJ2-5; D remains ambiguous. There are 11 residues in the CDR3. Deletions cut 4 bases from V and 5 bases from J, with 8 bases between. Looked up from germline, CDR1 is DFQATT and CDR2 is SNEGSKA (reference sequence). This chain's CDR3 is CSATNRETQYF. As DNA, the CDR3 is TGCAGTGCTACTAACCGGGAGACCCAGTACTTC.

This chain joins TRBV10-2 and TRBJ2-5; maybe TRBD2 (6 bases). The CDR3 sequence is 13 residues long. CDR1 and CDR2 (germline): WSHSY, SAAADI. Between the trimmed V and J ends, which lost 5 bases and 7 bases, there was a span of 14 bases. CDR3 loop: CASSTDGLRTQYF. The CDR3 nucleotides read TGCGCCAGCAGTACGGACGGACTAAGGACCCAGTACTTC.

This chain uses TRBV4-3 with TRBJ1-4; D is unclear. The CDR3 loop spans 16 amino acids. Trimming stripped 2 bases from V and 4 bases from J, with 14 bases between. The germline V gene encodes CDR1 LGHNA and CDR2 YSLEER. For the CDR3, the DNA is TGCGCCAGCAGCCAAAGATGGGCCGGAGGTAATGAAAAACTGTTTTTT. Its translation: CASSQRWAGGNEKLFF.

This chain connects TRBV10-3 to TRBJ2-7, with 7 bases that match TRBD2. The J segment lost 3 bases and the V segment lost 3 bases, leaving 14 bases of the junction unmatched. Germline V gene sequence: CDR1 ENHRY, CDR2 SYGVKD. This CDR3 is 17 amino acids long. CDR3 coding DNA: TGTGCCATCAGTGAAGGGGACGGAGCTGGCGGGGGCTACGAGCAGTACTTC. This encodes CAISEGDGAGGGYEQYF.

This chain uses TRBV9 with TRBJ2-3; 7 positions match TRBD2. Germline V gives CDR1 SGDLS, CDR2 YYNGEE. The CDR3 covers 17 residues. The V and J ends lost 2 bases and 3 bases, in that order; junction bases with no gene match: 12. CDR3 in DNA: TGTGCCAGCAGCGTGACCCCAACGGGGGGTGCAACAGATACGCAGTATTTT. This gives the protein CASSVTPTGGATDTQYF. The full variable domain, in which reference TRBV9 and TRBJ2-3 provide the parts outside the CDR3, is DSGVTQTPKHLITATGQRVTLRCSPRSGDLSVYWYQQSLDQGLQFLIQYYNGEERAKGNILERFSAQQFPDLHSELNLSSLELGDSALYFCASSVTPTGGATDTQYFGPGTRLTVL.

The CDR3 loop is CASSPRDRGGEKLFF. The CDR3 DNA sequence: TGTGCCAGCAGTCCCCGGGACAGGGGGGGTGAAAAACTGTTTTTT. This sequence joins TRBV6-5 and TRBJ1-4, with 11 bases that match TRBD1. Germline V gives CDR1 MNHEY, CDR2 SVGAGI. J gave up 7 bases and V 5 bases, and 6 bases lay outside the gene matches. The CDR3 is made up of 15 amino acids.

This clone was counted a single time. The rearrangement uses TRBV18 and TRBJ2-5; tentatively, D is TRBD2 (7 bases). Trimming took off 3 bases at V and 5 bases at J, with 10 bases between the two ends. The length of the CDR3 is 13 residues. Germline V gene sequence: CDR1 KGHSH, CDR2 LQKENI. For the CDR3, the DNA is TGTGCCAGCTCACCGGGGGGGCCTGAGACCCAGTACTTC. It encodes CASSPGGPETQYF.